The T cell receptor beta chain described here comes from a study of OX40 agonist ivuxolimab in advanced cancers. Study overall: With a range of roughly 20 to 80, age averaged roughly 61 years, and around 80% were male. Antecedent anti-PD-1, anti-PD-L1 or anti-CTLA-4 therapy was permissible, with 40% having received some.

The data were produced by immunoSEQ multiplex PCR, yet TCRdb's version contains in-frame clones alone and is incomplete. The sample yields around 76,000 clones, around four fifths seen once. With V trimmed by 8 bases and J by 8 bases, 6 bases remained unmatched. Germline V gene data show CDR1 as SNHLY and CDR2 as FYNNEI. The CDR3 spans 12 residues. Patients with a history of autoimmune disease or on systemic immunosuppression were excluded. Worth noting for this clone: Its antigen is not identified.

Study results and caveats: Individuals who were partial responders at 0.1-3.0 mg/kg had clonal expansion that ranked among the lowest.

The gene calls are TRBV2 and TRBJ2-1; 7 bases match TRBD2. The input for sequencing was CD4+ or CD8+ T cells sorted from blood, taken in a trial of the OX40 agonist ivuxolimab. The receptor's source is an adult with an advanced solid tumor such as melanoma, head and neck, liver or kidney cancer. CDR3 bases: TGTGCCAGCCTCCAGGGAGGGGATGAGCAGTTCTTC. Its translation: CASLQGGDEQFF.